This T cell receptor beta chain stems from a study of cytotoxic CD8 clonotypes in ibrutinib-treated CLL (dated by TCRdb to the early 2020s). About the investigation overall: The cohort was composed of ten to eleven relapsed/refractory and about 16 treatment-naive patients; IGHV unmutated status was identified in 17 patients. Of the 85 to 95 participants in the trial, roughly 26 had longitudinal samples available. Responses were partial in roughly 25 patients and complete in 2; after median 68 months follow-up, about 14 stayed in remission and roughly twelve progressed. Cryopreserved peripheral blood mononuclear cells were obtained before treatment, at response, and at either sustained remission or disease progression. Every sample from remission and from progressive disease was obtained while the patients were still on ibrutinib. On average, each sample yielded about 250,000 productive templates and roughly 95,000 productive rearrangements. Samples at response were collected after a median of 12 months of treatment, with a range of 6 to 36 months.

A MiSeq instrument was used for deep resolution sequencing, which targeted depths ranging from 1 in 1 million up to 1 in 200,000 T cells, with coverage averaging 10x for each clonotype. The immunoSEQ hsTCRB Kit was used to generate TCR beta libraries. The authors processed their data as follows. Data were analyzed with ImmunoSEQ Data Assistant and ImmunoSEQ Analyzer, with V, D and J genes assigned per IMGT definitions. Clonality, which ranges from 0 to 1, was calculated as one minus the normalized Shannon entropy of productive rearrangement frequencies. Only overrepresented clonotypes making up at least 0.05% of the repertoire of each patient were included in the public clonotype analysis. Some twelve repertoires from age-matched healthy donors, obtained from immuneACCESS, served as clonality controls. Drawn from immuneACCESS, this table holds only the in-frame rearrangements with V and J called that TCRdb kept. Clones are partly lost; checked studies trace under half to an unresolved V gene and leave the rest unexplained. The DNA was the basis for D and trimming; V, J and clone size are from that table. This sample is represented by around 92,000 clones; 75% to 80% of them were singletons. Of the sample, 20% to 25% is held by the ten largest clones.

From the cysteine through the phenylalanine, the CDR3 covers 14 amino acids. This entry keeps only the CDR3 DNA: 42 bases, framed from base 1. Germline trimming amounts to 6 bases on V and 4 bases on J, with 7 as the count of junction bases outside the gene matches. CDR1 and CDR2 are drawn from the germline V gene: MDHEN, SYDVKM. Remarks on this clone: The specificity of this receptor is unknown. Base quality data are lacking; no much larger clone is found one base away.

The time point label for this specimen denotes: roughly 2 years on ibrutinib. For TCR beta library preparation, 1.5 to 2 micrograms of genomic DNA was extracted from cryopreserved PBMCs. Longitudinal blood samples from CLL patients on ibrutinib monotherapy underwent high-throughput TCR beta sequencing. The patients took part in an open-label, single-center phase 2 trial of ibrutinib monotherapy. What the work shows at the level of the full study, not this receptor alone: Sampling times were not matched between sustained-remission and progressing patients, and lymph node repertoires were not studied. Clonality increased at ibrutinib response, stayed stable in sustained remission, and fell back toward baseline at progression. Public clonotypes were rare and either contracted or stayed stable during treatment, and the rise in clonality at ibrutinib response reflected the expansion of private clonotypes. At baseline, clonality was higher than in age-matched healthy donors and showed a strong correlation with circulating CD8+ T-cell counts.

Sample: PBMCs, taken after 24 months of ibrutinib treatment. The sequence was collected from a human donor with chronic lymphocytic leukemia. The sequence links TRBV28 to TRBJ2-7; TRBD2 lines up with 9 middle nucleotides. Read as DNA, the sequence is TGTGCCAGCAGAGGTAGCGGGAGTATGTACGAGCAGTACTTC. Translated, this is CASRGSGSMYEQYF.